The 30 T cell receptor beta chains below all came from one sample that was sequenced in a study of CD8 T cells in ankylosing spondylitis (dated by TCRdb to 2016 to 2017). The method behind the library was 5' RACE. TCRdb records Illumina HiSeq 2500 as the sequencer. TCRdb's own reprocessing of the public reads used fastp at Q25 and MiXCR and kept productive beta chains. CDR3 protein duplicates are merged, each entry listing the most common genes and DNA. This sample lists 250,000 to 300,000 distinct CDR3 sequences; 18% were detected once. The top ten clones comprise roughly 34% of the sample. The specimen was blood, either unsorted or a sorted T cell fraction (not recorded which). Every receptor here comes from a male donor with ankylosing spondylitis or in good health (not recorded which).

This clonotype came up a few times. The chain employs TRBV12-3 or TRBV12-4 and TRBJ2-5; 8 bases align to TRBD1. The CDR3 spans 15 residues. The V gene end was trimmed by 5 bases and the J gene end by 5 bases; junction bases not matched to a gene: 10. The DNA of the CDR3 is TGTGCCAGCAGTAAACGGGACAGGTCATTCGAGACCCAGTACTTC. Translation gives CASSKRDRSFETQYF.

This clonotype has more than one count but fewer than ten. The rearrangement uses TRBV11-1 and TRBJ2-2; 7 bases are a match to TRBD1. CDR1 is SGHAT, CDR2 FQDESV, per germline (reference sequence). V dropped 5 bases and J dropped 4; count of bases not matched to a gene: 7. CDR3 length: 15 residues. As DNA, the CDR3 is TGTGCCAGCAGCCCATGGGACAGCATCACCGGGGAGCTGTTTTTT. Protein: CASSPWDSITGELFF.

In DNA, the CDR3 is TGCGCCTTCAGGCCAGGGGATTCCTACGAGCAGTACTTC. Translation gives CAFRPGDSYEQYF. This chain links TRBV29-1 with TRBJ2-7; maybe TRBD1 (6 bases). Per germline, CDR1 SQVTM and CDR2 ANQGSEA. CDR3 length: 13 amino acids.

The CDR3 protein is CASSPTGNTQYF. The CDR3 DNA reads TGTGCCAGCAGTCCCACCGGGAATACGCAGTATTTT. The chain carries TRBV6-5 and TRBJ2-3, with a possible D match to TRBD2 (5 bases). Trimming removed 5 bases from V and 7 bases from J, with 10 bases in between. The CDR3 consists of 12 residues. CDR1 is MNHEY and CDR2 is SVGAGI in the germline V gene.

This clonotype was detected only a few times. The chain joins TRBV6-5 to TRBJ2-7; weak D call: TRBD2 (7 bases). Germline V gene data show CDR1 as MNHEY and CDR2 as SVGAGI. V dropped 2 bases and J dropped 6 bases, with 14 bases sitting between them. The CDR3 contains 14 residues. The CDR3, as DNA: TGTGCCAGCAGTTACGGCGGGGGCAGTGGCGAGCAGTACTTC. This encodes CASSYGGGSGEQYF.

This rearrangement joins TRBV6-5 to TRBJ2-1; 9 bases map to TRBD2. Trimming removed 0 bases from V and 4 bases from J; junction bases left unmatched: 1. The germline V gene has CDR1 MNHEY and CDR2 SVGAGI. The CDR3 contains 15 residues. The CDR3 DNA follows: TGTGCCAGCAGTTACTCGCGGGAGGGGTACAATGAGCAGTTCTTC. Encoded protein: CASSYSREGYNEQFF.

This sequence joins TRBV5-6 and TRBJ1-2, with D perhaps matching TRBD1 (5 bases). CDR1 is SGHDT and CDR2 is YYEEEE in the germline V gene. V lost 4 bases, J lost 0 bases, and 10 bases lay in between. This CDR3 comprises 14 residues. The CDR3 nucleotides are TGTGCCAGCAGCCCCCAGGGAGCTAACTATGGCTACACCTTC. Translation gives CASSPQGANYGYTF.

This chain links TRBV20-1 with TRBJ1-5; 7 bases fit TRBD1. The junction had 6 bases not matched to a gene; V was cut back by 0 bases and J by 4 bases. Germline CDR1 is DFQATT and CDR2 is SNEGSKA (reference sequence). This CDR3 is 15 amino acids long. This CDR3 is CSARDEGQSNQPQHF. CDR3 sequence (DNA): TGCAGTGCTAGAGATGAGGGACAGTCAAATCAGCCCCAGCATTTT.

The V call is TRBV20-1, the J call TRBJ2-2; D gene ambiguous. The CDR3 has 12 residues. Germline loops: CDR1 DFQATT, CDR2 SNEGSKA (reference sequence). The V gene lost 4 bases and the J gene lost 5 bases, with 8 bases spanning the gap. CDR3 DNA sequence: TGCAGTGCTACTCCCGAGACCGGGGAGCTGTTTTTT. The encoded protein is CSATPETGELFF.

V usage is TRBV25-1 and J usage is TRBJ1-5; perhaps TRBD1 as D (5 bases). Germline CDR1 reads MGHDK; CDR2 reads SYGVNS. The CDR3 has 18 residues. Trimming stripped 4 bases from V and 2 bases from J, with 21 bases between. DNA for the CDR3: TGTGCCAGCAGTGTTGGCGACAGAAAAAGTCAGGGCAATCAGCCCCAGCATTTT. Its protein product is CASSVGDRKSQGNQPQHF.

CDR3 sequence: CSVEREDNTYEQYF. CDR3 DNA: TGCAGCGTTGAAAGGGAGGATAATACCTACGAGCAGTACTTC. The chain employs TRBV29-1 and TRBJ2-7; TRBD2 might be the D (6 bases). The germline V and J ends were trimmed by 2 bases and 2 bases, with 13 bases remaining between them. CDR3 length: 14 amino acids. Germline assignment: CDR1 SQVTM and CDR2 ANQGSEA.

This clonotype was counted only a few times. The chain combines TRBV12-3 or TRBV12-4 with TRBJ1-2; 7 bases are a match to TRBD1. The J segment lost 6 bases and the V segment lost 3 bases, leaving 10 bases of the junction unmatched. This CDR3 region has 15 residues. The CDR3: CASSLSGGNVNGYTF. DNA of the CDR3: TGTGCCAGCAGTTTGTCAGGGGGAAACGTAAATGGCTACACCTTC.

In its sample, this clonotype was seen a few times. The CDR3 sequence is CASSGQFFGNQPQHF. The CDR3 DNA follows: TGCGCCAGCAGCGGGCAGTTTTTTGGCAATCAGCCCCAGCATTTT. The chain combines TRBV4-1 with TRBJ1-5; D ambiguous. The V gene lost 5 bases and the J gene lost 2 bases, with 13 bases spanning the gap. Per the germline V gene, CDR1 is MGHRA and CDR2 is YSYEKL. The CDR3 is made up of 15 amino acids.

This clonotype was counted between two and nine times. The chain has TRBV4-1 and TRBJ2-7, with D perhaps being TRBD1 or TRBD2 (5 bases each). Trimming left V 4 bases short and J 2 bases short, with 18 bases between. The CDR3 runs 16 residues. In germline, CDR1 is MGHRA, CDR2 YSYEKL. CDR3 sequence (DNA): TGCGCCAGCAGCCGTCAAGGGACCCGTGGGACCTACGAGCAGTACTTC. It yields the protein CASSRQGTRGTYEQYF.

This clonotype was seen only a few times. The chain employs TRBV4-3 and TRBJ2-4; tentatively, D is TRBD2 (5 bases). V lost 0 bases, J lost 0 bases, and 12 bases lay in between. Germline assignment: CDR1 LGHNA and CDR2 YSLEER. There are 17 residues in the CDR3. CDR3 in DNA: TGCGCCAGCAGCCAAGAGGAGGTCGGCCTAGCCAAAAACATTCAGTACTTC. Its protein product is CASSQEEVGLAKNIQYF.

In this sample, this clonotype turned up a few times. The chain is built from TRBV9 and TRBJ2-5, with D uncertain. The V gene's germline CDR1 is SGDLS and CDR2 YYNGEE. Trimming took off 4 bases at V and 2 bases at J, with 9 bases between the two ends. The CDR3 runs to 13 residues. The chain's CDR3 is CASSPRRQETQYF. The CDR3, as DNA: TGTGCCAGCAGCCCTCGAAGACAAGAGACCCAGTACTTC.

The chain combines TRBV4-1 with TRBJ2-5; the D is unclear. The CDR3 loop spans 13 amino acids. The germline V gene has CDR1 MGHRA and CDR2 YSYEKL. Deletions cut 1 base from V and 2 bases from J, with 5 bases between. CDR3 residues: CASSQVNQETQYF. The CDR3 bases are TGCGCCAGCAGCCAAGTCAATCAAGAGACCCAGTACTTC.

This clonotype has more than one count but fewer than ten. The chain has TRBV14 and TRBJ2-4; maybe TRBD2 (7 bases). CDR3 length equals 16 residues. V gave up 4 bases and J gave up 1 base, with 14 bases separating them. Germline CDR1 SGHDN, CDR2 FVKESK. In nucleotides, the CDR3 is TGTGCCAGCAGCCTCATGGGGGGGCGCGCCAAAAACATTCAGTACTTC. This sequence encodes CASSLMGGRAKNIQYF.

V gene TRBV5-1 combines with J gene TRBJ2-3, with D possibly matching TRBD2 (5 bases). CDR1 and CDR2 from the germline V gene are SGHRS and YFSETQ. The CDR3 spans 13 residues. V was shortened by 3 bases and J by 1 base, with 6 bases between the two germline ends. CDR3 loop: CASSWERTDTQYF. CDR3 coding DNA: TGCGCCAGCAGCTGGGAGCGCACAGATACGCAGTATTTT.

This clonotype was picked up many times. J is TRBJ1-1 and V is TRBV7-8; D unresolved. The V end lost 1 base, the J end lost 4 bases, and 13 bases lay between the germline ends. Germline V gene sequence: CDR1 SGHVS, CDR2 FQNEAQ. The CDR3 totals 15 residues. The DNA for the CDR3 is TGTGCCAGCAGCTTAGGACAATACTGGGGCACTGAAGCTTTCTTT. Translating it yields CASSLGQYWGTEAFF.

This clonotype was recorded a few times. The V and J genes are TRBV3-1 and TRBJ2-1; tentative D call: TRBD2 (6 bases). The CDR3 covers 14 residues. The V end lost 4 bases, the J end lost 8 bases, and 15 bases lay between the germline ends. Germline V gene data show CDR1 as LGHDT and CDR2 as YNNKEL (reference sequence). The CDR3 reads CASSLGSRGDEQFF. As DNA, the CDR3 is TGTGCCAGCAGCCTAGGGTCGCGGGGCGATGAGCAGTTCTTC.

CDR3 coding DNA: TGTGCCAGCAGCGGGACCAGCAACACAGATACGCAGTATTTT. Its translation: CASSGTSNTDTQYF. The chain uses TRBV9 and TRBJ2-3; D is unresolved. This CDR3 spans 14 amino acids. CDR1 is SGDLS and CDR2 is YYNGEE in the germline V gene. Trimming shortened V by 3 bases and J by 2 bases, and 10 bases separated the two germline ends.

The genes are TRBV11-2 and TRBJ2-7; possible D gene TRBD1, 6 bases. Trimming removed 3 bases from V and 7 bases from J, with 25 bases in between. The length of the CDR3 is 17 residues. Germline V CDR1 and CDR2: SGHAT, FQNNGV. The CDR3 coding sequence is TGTGCCAGCAGCTTCCTAGAGGGGACAACCTCCTTGTTGGAGCAGTACTTC. It codes for CASSFLEGTTSLLEQYF.

The chain couples TRBV27 to TRBJ2-7, with 10 bases that match TRBD1. This CDR3 comprises 15 residues. Trimming cost V 2 bases and J 3 bases; bases outside gene matches: 4. Germline V gene sequence: CDR1 MNHEY, CDR2 SMNVEV (reference sequence). This CDR3 is CASSLDRDRGYEQYF. CDR3 DNA sequence: TGTGCCAGCAGTTTAGACCGGGACAGGGGCTACGAGCAGTACTTC.

V is TRBV6-5 and J is TRBJ2-5; 9 nucleotides align to TRBD2. After removal of 4 bases from V and 2 bases from J, the junction contained 8 bases not matched to a gene. The CDR3 runs to 16 residues. The germline gives CDR1 MNHEY, CDR2 SVGAGI. CDR3 protein: CASSFRLAVLQETQYF. The CDR3 DNA reads TGTGCCAGCAGTTTCCGACTAGCGGTATTGCAAGAGACCCAGTACTTC.

This chain joins TRBV4-1 and TRBJ2-7, with 8 bases aligning to TRBD1. Looked up from germline, CDR1 is MGHRA and CDR2 is YSYEKL. CDR3 length: 17 residues. V shed 0 bases and J 0 bases; nucleotides not matched to a gene: 7. In nucleotides, the CDR3 is TGCGCCAGCAGCCAAGATCTGTCCGGACAGGGCTCCTACGAGCAGTACTTC. Its protein is CASSQDLSGQGSYEQYF.

This clonotype was counted only a few times. The J gene is TRBJ2-5, the V gene TRBV20-1; 8 nucleotides agree with TRBD1. The CDR3 length is 15 residues. Germline V gene lookup returns CDR1 DFQATT and CDR2 SNEGSKA (reference sequence). The V gene end was trimmed by 5 bases and the J gene end by 3 bases; junction bases not matched to a gene: 11. As DNA, the CDR3 is TGCAGTGCTTCCTCGGACAGGGAACTAGAAGAGACCCAGTACTTC. Amino acid sequence: CSASSDRELEETQYF.

This clonotype showed up just a few times. This chain connects TRBV11-1 to TRBJ2-2; the match to TRBD2 covers 10 bases. Germline lookup yields CDR1 SGHAT and CDR2 FQDESV (reference sequence). The length of the CDR3 is 18 residues. V gave up 4 bases and J gave up 6 bases; unmatched junction bases: 14. The DNA of the CDR3 is TGTGCCAGCAGCTGGAATCCCTTAGCGGGAGGAAGCCCCGGGGAGCTGTTTTTT. Encoded protein: CASSWNPLAGGSPGELFF.

The chain has TRBV12-3 or TRBV12-4 and TRBJ2-7, with 11 bases matching TRBD2. The junction had 6 bases not matched to a gene; V was cut back by 4 bases and J by 4 bases. This CDR3 is 15 amino acids long. This CDR3 is CASSSPGLAEYEQYF. In DNA, the CDR3 is TGTGCCAGCAGTTCACCGGGACTAGCGGAATACGAGCAGTACTTC.

The table lists this clonotype with a count of one. The CDR3 region is CASSDGTGSVEETQYF. The DNA for the CDR3 is TGTGCCAGCAGTGACGGTACGGGATCAGTGGAAGAGACCCAGTACTTC. The V and J genes are TRBV2 and TRBJ2-5; D may be TRBD2 (5 bases). The CDR3 is 16 residues long. Germline V lookup: CDR1 SNHLY, CDR2 FYNNEI. Trimming stripped 3 bases from V and 3 bases from J, with 17 bases between.